This T cell receptor (beta chain) was recorded in a study of blood T cell dynamics during melanoma immunotherapy. Notes on the study in general: Whether repertoire-driving clones were melanoma-specific could not be determined.

The CDR3 runs to 15 residues. Germline V CDR1 and CDR2: SSHAT, FNYEAQ (reference sequence). Method: immunoSEQ multiplex PCR; TCRdb's copy keeps in-frame clones and lacks some. In the table there are around 10,000 clones, 75% to 90% of which are singletons. This sample's time point: pre-treatment baseline. Disease control meant complete response, partial response or stable disease at 12 weeks. No patient had earlier systemic cancer treatment, concurrent immunosuppressants, or another active cancer. Comments on this clone: The antigen remains unidentified. One junction end does not reproduce the germline sequence, and a read error may be involved.

The chain uses TRBV7-7 and TRBJ2-1; 12 bases align to TRBD2. The TCR sequence derives from a human donor with melanoma. This specimen was blood, taken from a patient treated with checkpoint blockade. CDR3 in DNA: TGTGCTAGCAGCCTTACTAGCGGGAGGTTCGATGAGCAGTTCTTC. Encoded protein: CASSLTSGRFDEQFF.